This TCR beta chain is from a study of blood T cell repertoires in COVID-19. Clones were read by immunoSEQ multiplex PCR, and TCRdb kept only the in-frame ones, dropping some. The sample records 150,000 or so clones, 88% being singletons. Looked up from germline, CDR1 is SGHDN and CDR2 is FVKESK. The CDR3 loop spans 12 amino acids. The V end was cut by 1 base, the J end by 7 bases, with 7 bases between. Participants had their cohort set by participant-reported clinical history. This chain joins TRBV14 and TRBJ2-5, with D perhaps TRBD2 (6 bases). Source material: PBMCs or T cells enriched from blood (not recorded which). The receptor was derived from a woman aged 25 to 45 with acute COVID-19. CDR3 in amino acids: CASSQGRGTQYF. The CDR3 coding sequence is TGTGCCAGCAGCCAAGGGAGGGGGACCCAGTACTTC.